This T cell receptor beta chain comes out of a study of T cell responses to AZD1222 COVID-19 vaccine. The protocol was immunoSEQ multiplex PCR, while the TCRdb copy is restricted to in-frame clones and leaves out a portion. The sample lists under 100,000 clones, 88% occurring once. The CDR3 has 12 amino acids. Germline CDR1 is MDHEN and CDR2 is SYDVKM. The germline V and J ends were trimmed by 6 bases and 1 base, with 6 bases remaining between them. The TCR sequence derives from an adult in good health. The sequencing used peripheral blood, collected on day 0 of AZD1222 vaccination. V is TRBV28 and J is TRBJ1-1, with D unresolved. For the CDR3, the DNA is TGTGCCAGCAGGGTAGCGAACACTGAAGCTTTCTTT. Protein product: CASRVANTEAFF. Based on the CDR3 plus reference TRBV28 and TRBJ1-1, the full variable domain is DVKVTQSSRYLVKRTGEKVFLECVQDMDHENMFWYRQDPGLGLRLIYFSYDVKMKEKGDIPEGYSVSREKKERFSLILESASTNQTSMYLCASRVANTEAFFGQGTRLTVV.